Below, 32 T cell receptor beta chains from the same sample are listed, as sequenced in a study of cytomegalovirus exposure and HLA in healthy donors. This PCR relied on a set of 60 Vbeta primers and 13 Jbeta primers. This table comes from immunoSEQ multiplex PCR, and its TCRdb copy is limited to in-frame clones, with some not included. The sample shows 170,000 or so clones, 80% of them seen only once. Sample: PBMCs. These receptors all stem from a boy younger than 18 in good health and CMV-seronegative.

The sample holds a few counts of this clone. V is TRBV28 and J is TRBJ2-7; D is uncertain. The germline V and J ends were trimmed by 5 bases and 3 bases, with 5 bases remaining between them. Germline V gene lookup returns CDR1 MDHEN and CDR2 SYDVKM. The CDR3 loop spans 11 amino acids. The CDR3 sequence is CASSPFYEQYF. The CDR3 nucleotides read TGTGCCAGCAGTCCGTTCTACGAGCAGTACTTC.

The gene calls are TRBV9 and TRBJ1-2, with D uncertain. CDR3 length equals 8 residues. From germline, CDR1 is SGDLS and CDR2 YYNGEE. Trimming stripped 4 bases from V and 10 bases from J, with 2 bases between. The CDR3 nucleotides are TGTGCCAGCAGCTACTACACCTTC. Translating gives CASSYYTF.

The J gene is TRBJ1-2, the V gene TRBV19, with D possibly TRBD1 on 6 matching bases. Trimming left V 3 bases short and J 7 bases short, with 18 bases between. The CDR3 extends over 15 amino acids. Germline V gene sequence: CDR1 LNHDA, CDR2 SQIVND (reference sequence). For the CDR3, the DNA is TGTGCCAGTAGTATCTCCGGGACACCCGCCCGTGGCTACACCTTC. Residues: CASSISGTPARGYTF.

The rearrangement joins TRBV7-8 to TRBJ2-1; D may be TRBD2 (6 bases). Germline lookup yields CDR1 SGHVS and CDR2 FQNEAQ. The length of the CDR3 is 14 residues. Trimming removed 5 bases from V and 2 bases from J, with 10 bases in between. The CDR3 DNA sequence: TGTGCCAGCAGCGCGGGACTGGCCTACAATGAGCAGTTCTTC. Protein product: CASSAGLAYNEQFF.

There are a few counts of this clone. This rearrangement joins TRBV5-4 to TRBJ2-1; D is unclear. Germline CDR1 SGHNT, CDR2 YYREEE (reference sequence). This CDR3 is 12 amino acids long. Deletions cut 3 bases from V and 7 bases from J, with 8 bases between. CDR3 coding DNA: TGTGCCAGCAGCTCCGACTCTAATGAGCAGTTCTTC. Translating gives CASSSDSNEQFF.

The V call is TRBV30, the J call TRBJ1-6, with D perhaps TRBD1 (5 bases). This CDR3 is built from 15 residues. Trimming removed 0 bases at V and 4 bases at J, with 10 bases between. CDR1 is GTSNPN, CDR2 SVGIG, per germline (reference sequence). The DNA for the CDR3 is TGTGCCTGGAGTGTTAGCAGGGCGTATAATTCACCCCTCCACTTT. Translated: CAWSVSRAYNSPLHF. The full variable domain, in which reference TRBV30 and TRBJ1-6 provide the parts outside the CDR3, is SQTIHQWPATLVQPVGSPLSLECTVEGTSNPNLYWYRQAAGRGLQLLFYSVGIGQISSEVPQNLSASRPQDRQFILSSKKLLLSDSGFYLCAWSVSRAYNSPLHFGNGTRLTVT.

The chain couples TRBV6-5 to TRBJ1-5, with 7 bases aligning to TRBD1. After removal of 6 bases from V and 8 bases from J, the junction contained 4 bases not matched to a gene. The CDR3 loop spans 12 amino acids. Per germline, CDR1 MNHEY and CDR2 SVGAGI. In DNA form, the CDR3 reads TGTGCCAGCAGGGGCCAGGGGGAGCCCCAGCATTTT. It specifies CASRGQGEPQHF.

DNA of the CDR3: TGTGCCATCCTGGCGGGAGGAGATACGCAGTATTTT. Residues: CAILAGGDTQYF. This chain joins TRBV10-3 and TRBJ2-3; 8 bases are a match to TRBD2. The length of the CDR3 is 12 residues. Germline V CDR1 and CDR2: ENHRY, SYGVKD. V lost 8 bases, J lost 5 bases, and 3 bases stayed unmatched.

This clone has a handful of counts. The rearrangement joins TRBV14 to TRBJ2-5; D gene unclear. CDR3 length equals 12 residues. Per the germline V gene, CDR1 is SGHDN and CDR2 is FVKESK. V lost 4 bases and J lost 1, with 4 bases in between. The chain's CDR3 is CASSPPQETQYF. CDR3 DNA: TGTGCCAGCAGCCCTCCCCAAGAGACCCAGTACTTC.

The chain links TRBV7-2 to TRBJ2-5, with 9 bases lining up with TRBD2. This CDR3 spans 16 amino acids. The junction had 6 bases not matched to a gene; V was cut back by 2 bases and J by 2 bases. Germline-derived CDR1 and CDR2 are SGHTA and FQGNSA. The chain's CDR3 is CASSLWPSGTQETQYF. Written as DNA, the CDR3 is TGTGCCAGCAGCTTATGGCCTAGCGGGACTCAAGAGACCCAGTACTTC. Combining the CDR3 with reference TRBV7-2 and TRBJ2-5 gives the whole variable domain GAGVSQSPSNKVTEKGKDVELRCDPISGHTALYWYRQSLGQGLEFLIYFQGNSAPDKSGLPSDRFSAERTGGSVSTLTIQRTQQEDSAVYLCASSLWPSGTQETQYFGPGTRLLVL.

J is TRBJ1-1 and V is TRBV29-1; 7 bases are shared with TRBD1. Germline trimming cut 1 base from V and 1 base from J; bases unmatched to any gene: 6. Germline CDR1 reads SQVTM; CDR2 reads ANQGSEA. The CDR3 spans 15 residues. As DNA, the CDR3 is TGCAGCGTTGAAGGGGGGACAGAATGGAACACTGAAGCTTTCTTT. This codes for CSVEGGTEWNTEAFF.

The chain has TRBV4-2 and TRBJ2-1, with a tentative D call TRBD1 (5 bases). CDR3 length: 14 residues. CDR1 and CDR2 (germline): LGHNA, YNFKEQ. V lost 5 bases to trimming and J lost 0 bases, with 8 bases between them. The CDR3 reads CASSTGSSYNEQFF. The CDR3 bases are TGTGCCAGCAGCACAGGTAGCTCCTACAATGAGCAGTTCTTC.

The gene calls are TRBV25-1 and TRBJ2-5; TRBD1 is a possible D gene (8 bases). V was clipped by 5 bases and J by 5 bases, with 15 bases between them. The CDR3 loop spans 14 amino acids. Germline CDR1 reads MGHDK; CDR2 reads SYGVNS. Here the CDR3 reads CASSRGQGGETQYF. In DNA, the CDR3 is TGTGCCAGCAGTCGCGGACAGGGAGGGGAGACCCAGTACTTC.

This sequence joins TRBV10-1 and TRBJ2-1; the match to TRBD1 covers 7 bases. The CDR3 totals 15 residues. Trimming took 2 bases from V and 4 from J; bases not matched to a gene: 5. Per germline, CDR1 WNHNN and CDR2 SYGVQD (reference sequence). CDR3 nucleotides: TGCGCCAGCAGTGAGCGGACAGGTTATTACAATGAGCAGTTCTTC. Translation gives CASSERTGYYNEQFF.

The chain recombines TRBV5-4 with TRBJ2-7, with 8 bases that match TRBD1. This CDR3 has 15 amino acids. In germline, CDR1 is SGHNT, CDR2 YYREEE (reference sequence). V shed 2 bases, J shed 1 base, and the junction held 5 bases outside the gene matches. The CDR3 region is CASSLDRGRSYEQYF. The CDR3 coding sequence is TGTGCCAGCAGCTTAGACAGGGGCAGATCCTACGAGCAGTACTTC.

V usage is TRBV11-3 and J usage is TRBJ2-1; tentative D call: TRBD2 (6 bases). This CDR3 contains 15 residues. Germline loops: CDR1 SGHNT, CDR2 YENEEA. The V gene lost 1 base and the J gene lost 2 bases, with 9 bases spanning the gap. The CDR3 reads CASSLVGGTYNEQFF. Written as DNA, the CDR3 is TGTGCCAGCAGCTTAGTCGGGGGAACCTACAATGAGCAGTTCTTC.

V gene TRBV5-4 combines with J gene TRBJ1-2; 7 bases match TRBD1. Trimming at V came to 3 bases and at J to 5 bases, leaving 7 bases not matched to a gene. CDR1 is SGHNT and CDR2 is YYREEE in the germline V gene (reference sequence). The CDR3 totals 14 residues. CDR3 coding DNA: TGTGCCAGCAGCTCCTCCAGGGGGGTTTATGGCTACACCTTC. Protein sequence: CASSSSRGVYGYTF.

The genes are TRBV4-3 and TRBJ2-1; 7 bases match TRBD2. The CDR3 has 19 amino acids. Germline V gene lookup returns CDR1 LGHNA and CDR2 YSLEER. V gave up 0 bases and J gave up 0 bases; unmatched junction bases: 11. CDR3: CASSQDWLADYSSYNEQFF. The CDR3 DNA sequence: TGCGCCAGCAGCCAAGATTGGCTAGCGGATTATAGCTCCTACAATGAGCAGTTCTTC.

This clone was observed a few times. The chain has TRBV5-5 and TRBJ2-1, with D perhaps matching TRBD2 (6 bases). CDR1 SGHKS and CDR2 YYEKEE come from the germline V gene (reference sequence). This CDR3 spans 15 amino acids. V lost 4 bases and J 3 bases, leaving 14 bases between the germline ends. The CDR3, as DNA: TGTGCCAGCAGCCGGCGGGAAGTAGTCTACAATGAGCAGTTCTTC. This sequence encodes CASSRREVVYNEQFF.

The chain joins TRBV2 to TRBJ1-4; D might be TRBD1 (6 bases). The V gene's germline CDR1 is SNHLY and CDR2 FYNNEI. The CDR3 runs to 14 residues. V lost 5 bases, J lost 4 bases, and 11 bases lay in between. Here the CDR3 reads CASSLRQDNEKLFF. Written as DNA, the CDR3 is TGTGCCAGCAGTTTACGACAGGATAATGAAAAACTGTTTTTT.

This clone was detected once. The chain employs TRBV7-8 and TRBJ1-2, with D possibly being TRBD1 (5 bases). The CDR3 consists of 12 residues. Trimming removed 1 base from V and 7 bases from J, with 7 bases in between. Looked up from germline, CDR1 is SGHVS and CDR2 is FQNEAQ. In nucleotides, the CDR3 is TGTGCCAGCAGCTTAGGCGGGGGTGGCTACACCTTC. The encoded protein is CASSLGGGGYTF.

This clone was counted only a few times. This chain joins TRBV30 and TRBJ2-5, with D maybe TRBD1 (5 bases). This CDR3 region has 15 residues. With 5 bases removed from V and 5 bases from J, the gap between germline ends came to 21 bases. CDR1 is GTSNPN, CDR2 SVGIG, per germline (reference sequence). CDR3 sequence reads: CAWCLLGRGYETQYF. The CDR3 bases are TGTGCCTGGTGCTTGTTGGGTAGGGGATACGAGACCCAGTACTTC.

The chain recombines TRBV6-6 with TRBJ2-5; 7 nucleotides align to TRBD1. V lost 4 bases and J lost 1; bases outside the gene matches: 9. This CDR3 spans 16 amino acids. CDR1 and CDR2 from the germline V gene are MNHNY and SVGAGI (reference sequence). The CDR3 nucleotides are TGTGCCAGCAGTTCGCCGGAAGGGACAGCCCAAGAGACCCAGTACTTC. It codes for CASSSPEGTAQETQYF.

The V gene is TRBV28, the J gene TRBJ1-5, with D uncertain. Germline V lookup: CDR1 MDHEN, CDR2 SYDVKM. The germline V and J ends were trimmed by 1 base and 7 bases, with 23 bases remaining between them. The CDR3 runs 18 residues. The CDR3 nucleotides are TGTGCCAGCAGTTTATTCCCATCCGGGCCCGGGATGAACCAGCCCCAGCATTTT. Encoded protein: CASSLFPSGPGMNQPQHF. The complete variable domain, with remaining parts taken from reference TRBV28 and TRBJ1-5, reads DVKVTQSSRYLVKRTGEKVFLECVQDMDHENMFWYRQDPGLGLRLIYFSYDVKMKEKGDIPEGYSVSREKKERFSLILESASTNQTSMYLCASSLFPSGPGMNQPQHFGDGTRLSIL.

The chain uses TRBV13 and TRBJ2-7; no firm D call. Trimming stripped 5 bases from V and 3 bases from J, with 8 bases between. CDR1 is PRHDT and CDR2 is FYEKMQ in the germline V gene (reference sequence). The CDR3 runs 12 residues. DNA for the CDR3: TGTGCCAGCAGCATTTCCCGCTACGAGCAGTACTTC. It translates to CASSISRYEQYF.

The rearrangement links TRBV9 to TRBJ2-5, with 8 positions matching TRBD2. This CDR3 has 15 amino acids. Germline V gives CDR1 SGDLS, CDR2 YYNGEE. After removal of 0 bases from V and 4 bases from J, the junction contained 5 bases not matched to a gene. This CDR3 reads CASSVGGLVGETQYF. The CDR3 coding sequence is TGTGCCAGCAGCGTAGGGGGACTAGTAGGAGAGACCCAGTACTTC.

The table lists this clone with a count of one. CDR3 loop: CASRSGQGNEKLFF. In DNA form, the CDR3 reads TGTGCCAGCAGGTCGGGACAGGGAAATGAAAAACTGTTTTTT. The rearrangement uses TRBV27 and TRBJ1-4; 9 positions match TRBD1. This CDR3 spans 14 amino acids. V shed 6 bases and J 5 bases; nucleotides not matched to a gene: 4. Germline V gene data show CDR1 as MNHEY and CDR2 as SMNVEV (reference sequence).

The CDR3 nucleotides read TGTGCCAGTGGACAGGGGACCTACGAGCAGTACTTC. Encoded protein: CASGQGTYEQYF. The V call is TRBV19, the J call TRBJ2-7; TRBD1 agrees at 9 bases. The CDR3 length is 12 residues. Germline trimming cut 8 bases from V and 2 bases from J; bases unmatched to any gene: 1. Germline V CDR1 and CDR2: LNHDA, SQIVND (reference sequence). The full variable domain, with the rest looked up from reference TRBV19 and TRBJ2-7, is DGGITQSPKYLFRKEGQNVTLSCEQNLNHDAMYWYRQDPGQGLRLIYYSQIVNDFQKGDIAEGYSVSREKKESFPLTVTSAQKNPTAFYLCASGQGTYEQYFGPGTRLTVT.

The chain has TRBV2 and TRBJ1-5, with 8 bases aligning to TRBD1. CDR1 and CDR2 from the germline V gene are SNHLY and FYNNEI. The V and J ends lost 7 bases and 0 bases, in that order; junction bases with no gene match: 8. The CDR3 contains 16 residues. CDR3 sequence (DNA): TGTGCCAGCACGGGACAGGCCCTCTATAGCAATCAGCCCCAGCATTTT. This codes for CASTGQALYSNQPQHF.

The J gene is TRBJ2-1, the V gene TRBV11-3; weak D call: TRBD2 (6 bases). V shed 1 base and J shed 5 bases, with 12 bases lying between them. Germline assignment: CDR1 SGHNT and CDR2 YENEEA. The CDR3 has 15 residues. The CDR3 bases are TGTGCCAGCAGCTTAGCCCTAGCGAGACACAATGAGCAGTTCTTC. Its translation: CASSLALARHNEQFF.

The rearrangement uses TRBV7-3 and TRBJ2-3, with D maybe TRBD2 (6 bases). Trimming took 4 bases from V and 0 from J, leaving 11 bases between them. CDR1 SGHTA and CDR2 FQGTGA come from the germline V gene. This CDR3 spans 15 amino acids. The CDR3 region is CASSSGGASTDTQYF. Here the CDR3 DNA reads TGTGCCAGCAGCTCTGGAGGGGCCAGCACAGATACGCAGTATTTT.

The chain has TRBV18 and TRBJ1-1, with TRBD1 identical over 7 bases. V dropped 3 bases and J dropped 1; count of bases not matched to a gene: 8. CDR3 length: 16 amino acids. Germline V gene lookup returns CDR1 KGHSH and CDR2 LQKENI. The DNA of the CDR3 is TGTGCCAGCTCACCCACAGGGGCGGGATGGAACACTGAAGCTTTCTTT. Translating it yields CASSPTGAGWNTEAFF.